The 5 T cell receptor beta chains below come from one sample, sequenced in a study of T cells of healthy individuals. One entry per CDR3 protein, called by TCRdb with MiXCR from the 5' RACE reads. The sample lists about 96,000 distinct CDR3 sequences, around 17% occurring once. These receptors were obtained from a human donor in good health.

This clonotype turned up a few times. V usage is TRBV24-1 and J usage is TRBJ2-5, with TRBD1 as a possible D gene (6 bases). Germline lookup yields CDR1 KGHDR and CDR2 SFDVKD. The V end was cut by 3 bases, the J end by 4 bases, with 14 bases between. This CDR3 has 15 residues. The DNA for the CDR3 is TGTGCCACCAGTGATAGGGGGTCAGGAGGAGAGACCCAGTACTTC. As protein: CATSDRGSGGETQYF.

The CDR3, as DNA: TGTGCCAGCAGCCCAGGGGGCCGCCAAGAGACCCAGTACTTC. Residues: CASSPGGRQETQYF. The gene calls are TRBV7-2 and TRBJ2-5, with 8 bases aligning to TRBD1. In germline, CDR1 is SGHTA, CDR2 FQGNSA. This CDR3 has 14 residues. Trimming took 5 bases from V and 1 from J; bases not matched to a gene: 3.

The V and J genes are TRBV4-2 and TRBJ2-7; possibly TRBD2 for D (6 bases). Trimming left V 1 base short and J 3 bases short, with 16 bases between. Germline V gives CDR1 LGHNA, CDR2 YNFKEQ. This CDR3 comprises 16 residues. This chain's CDR3 is CASSQGGTHLLYEQYF. CDR3 coding DNA: TGTGCCAGCAGCCAAGGCGGGACTCACCTCCTCTACGAGCAGTACTTC.

The genes are TRBV20-1 and TRBJ2-5; possibly TRBD2 for D (6 bases). CDR1 DFQATT and CDR2 SNEGSKA come from the germline V gene (reference sequence). This CDR3 spans 12 amino acids. V lost 8 bases and J 2 bases, leaving 12 bases between the germline ends. The CDR3 reads CSPSTRQETQYF. CDR3 sequence (DNA): TGCAGTCCCTCGACTAGACAAGAGACCCAGTACTTC.

This clonotype occurred a few times. The CDR3 spells CASSQALEGYEQYF. CDR3 nucleotides: TGTGCCAGCAGCCAAGCCCTAGAAGGGTACGAGCAGTACTTC. The J gene is TRBJ2-7, the V gene TRBV4-2; unclear D gene. Germline CDR1 and CDR2: LGHNA and YNFKEQ. Trimming cost V 1 base and J 4 bases, with 11 bases left between them. CDR3 length equals 14 residues.